These 30 T cell receptor beta chains came from one sample sequenced in a study of Tregs in tolerant kidney transplant recipients. Assay used: immunoSEQ multiplex PCR; TCRdb lists only in-frame clones, some missing. Of 120,000 or so clones in the sample, 92% are singletons; the top ten hold approximately 0.6%. Sequencing input: CD4+ T cells from blood. These receptor sequences come from a human donor in good health.

This clone was observed a few times. The rearrangement uses TRBV28 and TRBJ2-3, with TRBD2 matching over 10 bases. Germline V gives CDR1 MDHEN, CDR2 SYDVKM. J lost 4 bases, V lost 5 bases, and 6 bases had no gene match. The CDR3 extends over 15 amino acids. DNA of the CDR3: TGTGCCAGCAGTGGAGCGGGAGGGGCTCCAGATACGCAGTATTTT. It translates to CASSGAGGAPDTQYF.

The chain joins TRBV5-4 to TRBJ1-5; perhaps TRBD1 as D (6 bases). The CDR3 runs 15 residues. CDR1 SGHNT and CDR2 YYREEE come from the germline V gene (reference sequence). The germline V and J ends were trimmed by 9 bases and 3 bases, with 19 bases remaining between them. The CDR3 is CANRDIEIINQPQHF. The DNA of the CDR3 is TGTGCCAACCGGGACATAGAGATTATCAATCAGCCCCAGCATTTT.

This clone was seen once. The DNA of the CDR3 is TGCAGCGTTGAAAGGGACAGGGGCACAGATACGCAGTATTTT. The encoded protein is CSVERDRGTDTQYF. V usage is TRBV29-1 and J usage is TRBJ2-3; 9 nucleotides align to TRBD1. The CDR3 sequence is 14 residues long. The ends lost 2 bases at V and 1 base at J; junction bases unmatched: 1. CDR1 and CDR2 from the germline V gene are SQVTM and ANQGSEA.

The chain is built from TRBV6-5 and TRBJ2-7; possibly TRBD1 for D (5 bases). This CDR3 region has 11 residues. Germline CDR1 is MNHEY and CDR2 is SVGAGI. The V gene lost 7 bases and the J gene lost 3 bases, with 7 bases spanning the gap. The CDR3 loop is CASKGNYEQYF. In DNA, the CDR3 is TGTGCCAGCAAGGGGAACTACGAGCAGTACTTC.

The V call is TRBV7-9, the J call TRBJ1-5; TRBD1 agrees at 8 bases. The junction had 8 bases not matched to a gene; V was cut back by 1 base and J by 6 bases. There are 16 residues in the CDR3. Per the germline V gene, CDR1 is SEHNR and CDR2 is FQNEAQ (reference sequence). The CDR3 DNA reads as TGTGCCAGCAGCTTAGGTGGTCAGGGGGCGACTCAGCCCCAGCATTTT. The encoded protein is CASSLGGQGATQPQHF.

The chain is built from TRBV11-3 and TRBJ1-1, with unresolved D. V lost 3 bases to trimming and J lost 12 bases, with 8 bases between them. Germline V gene sequence: CDR1 SGHNT, CDR2 YENEEA. The CDR3 runs 10 residues. This CDR3 reads CASSLGRPFF. CDR3 DNA: TGTGCCAGCAGCTTGGGCAGGCCTTTCTTT.

This clone was seen a single time. This chain links TRBV25-1 with TRBJ1-4; possible D gene TRBD1, 5 bases. Germline assignment: CDR1 MGHDK and CDR2 SYGVNS. The CDR3 has 17 amino acids. V lost 1 base to trimming and J lost 3 bases, with 15 bases between them. CDR3 region: CASSELNRPTPNEKLFF. The CDR3 bases are TGTGCCAGCAGTGAATTAAACAGGCCCACACCTAATGAAAAACTGTTTTTT.

The CDR3 loop is CATTPRSGTATGELFF. Here the CDR3 DNA reads TGTGCCACCACTCCGCGCTCCGGGACAGCCACCGGGGAGCTGTTTTTT. The V gene is TRBV15, the J gene TRBJ2-2, with 7 bases identical to TRBD1. The CDR3 extends over 16 amino acids. V was clipped by 7 bases and J by 4 bases; unmatched bases: 12. Germline-derived CDR1 and CDR2 are LNHNV and YYDKDF (reference sequence).

The rearrangement links TRBV5-1 to TRBJ2-5; 12 nucleotides line up with TRBD2. The V segment lost 5 bases and the J segment 1 base; nucleotides outside the gene matches: 9. Germline values: CDR1 SGHRS, CDR2 YFSETQ. CDR3 length equals 17 residues. CDR3 DNA sequence: TGCGCCAGCAGTGTGACCCCGGGACTAGCGGGCCAAGAGACCCAGTACTTC. Translating gives CASSVTPGLAGQETQYF.

The chain links TRBV27 to TRBJ2-5; D gene uncertain. Trimming removed 3 bases from V and 2 bases from J, with 7 bases in between. Germline-derived CDR1 and CDR2 are MNHEY and SMNVEV (reference sequence). The CDR3 length is 13 residues. CDR3 amino acids: CASSFALQETQYF. CDR3 DNA sequence: TGTGCCAGCAGTTTTGCCCTACAAGAGACCCAGTACTTC.

V is TRBV21-1 and J is TRBJ1-6; the DNA was not used to check the table's D call, TRBD1. TRBV21-1 is classified as a pseudogene. This CDR3 contains 19 residues. Here the CDR3 reads CASSKERDRRSSYNSPLHF. Written as DNA, the CDR3 is TGTGCCAGCAGCAAAGAACGAGACAGGCGGAGCTCCTATAATTCACCCCTCCACTTT.

The chain carries TRBV10-3 and TRBJ1-1; unclear D gene. Per germline, CDR1 ENHRY and CDR2 SYGVKD. V was pared by 8 bases and J by 7 bases, with 14 bases between. CDR3 length: 12 amino acids. The CDR3 region is CAIGPEMGEAFF. CDR3 DNA sequence: TGTGCCATCGGTCCGGAGATGGGTGAAGCTTTCTTT.

CDR3 nucleotides: TGTGCCTGGAGTCGACAGGGCTATGAGCAGTTCTTC. This translates into CAWSRQGYEQFF. J is TRBJ2-1 and V is TRBV30; TRBD1 aligns across 7 bases. The CDR3 is 12 amino acids. Per the germline V gene, CDR1 is GTSNPN and CDR2 is SVGIG (reference sequence). Unmatched junction bases numbered 3, after V lost 2 bases and J lost 8 bases. The complete variable domain, with remaining parts taken from reference TRBV30 and TRBJ2-1, reads SQTIHQWPATLVQPVGSPLSLECTVEGTSNPNLYWYRQAAGRGLQLLFYSVGIGQISSEVPQNLSASRPQDRQFILSSKKLLLSDSGFYLCAWSRQGYEQFFGPGTRLTVL.

This clone was picked up one time. V usage is TRBV6-6 and J usage is TRBJ2-5; D is unclear. The CDR3 spans 12 residues. V was shortened by 6 bases and J by 7 bases, with 12 bases between the two germline ends. Germline values: CDR1 MNHNY, CDR2 SVGAGI (reference sequence). The CDR3 DNA reads as TGTGCCAGCAGGCGTCAAACGCGGACCCAGTACTTC. Amino acid sequence: CASRRQTRTQYF.

V usage is TRBV7-3 and J usage is TRBJ2-1; 9 bases fit TRBD1. This CDR3 has 16 amino acids. Germline V gene lookup returns CDR1 SGHTA and CDR2 FQGTGA. V was clipped by 6 bases and J by 4 bases; unmatched bases: 10. The CDR3 loop reads CASSHSPGTGYNEQFF. For the CDR3, the DNA is TGTGCCAGCAGTCACTCTCCCGGGACAGGGTACAATGAGCAGTTCTTC.

This chain connects TRBV11-3 to TRBJ2-1; TRBD1 agrees at 10 bases. Unmatched junction bases numbered 5, after V lost 3 bases and J lost 6 bases. Germline V gives CDR1 SGHNT, CDR2 YENEEA. The CDR3 extends over 15 amino acids. The CDR3 DNA sequence: TGTGCCAGCAGCTTTGCCGGGACAGGGGCCAATGAGCAGTTCTTC. Protein: CASSFAGTGANEQFF.

J is TRBJ1-2 and V is TRBV6-7; D possibly corresponds to TRBD1 (5 bases). TRBV6-7 falls under the ORF class, with uncertain function. The CDR3 covers 14 residues. With 0 bases removed from V and 5 bases from J, the gap between germline ends came to 10 bases. This CDR3 is CASSYSDISYGYTF. The CDR3 region has the DNA TGTGCCAGCAGTTACTCGGACATATCTTATGGCTACACCTTC.

The chain carries TRBV6-4 and TRBJ2-7, with D uncertain. The germline V gene has CDR1 MRHNA and CDR2 SNTAGT. This CDR3 is built from 13 residues. The V gene lost 3 bases and the J gene lost 4 bases, with 10 bases spanning the gap. The chain's CDR3 is CASSDIGEYEQYF. CDR3 DNA: TGTGCCAGCAGTGATATCGGTGAGTACGAGCAGTACTTC.

The CDR3 nucleotides are TGTGCCAGTAGTACGGCGGGCCCAGATACGCAGTATTTT. Residues: CASSTAGPDTQYF. The gene calls are TRBV19 and TRBJ2-3, with a weak D call TRBD2 (5 bases). Germline lookup yields CDR1 LNHDA and CDR2 SQIVND (reference sequence). Trimming shortened V by 4 bases and J by 4 bases, and 9 bases separated the two germline ends. The CDR3 has 13 residues.

V usage is TRBV11-3 and J usage is TRBJ2-3; TRBD2 aligns across 14 bases. The CDR3 sequence is 15 residues long. J lost 5 bases, V lost 5 bases, and 3 bases had no gene match. Germline loops: CDR1 SGHNT, CDR2 YENEEA. CDR3: CASSRGLAGVDTQYF. In DNA, the CDR3 is TGTGCCAGCAGCCGGGGACTAGCGGGAGTAGATACGCAGTATTTT.

The genes are TRBV5-1 and TRBJ2-1; TRBD2 matches at 9 bases. Germline loops: CDR1 SGHRS, CDR2 YFSETQ. The junction had 11 bases not matched to a gene; V was cut back by 6 bases and J by 4 bases. The CDR3 loop spans 16 amino acids. The CDR3 spells CASTQLGTSLYNEQFF. The CDR3 DNA reads as TGCGCCAGCACCCAACTGGGGACTAGCTTGTACAATGAGCAGTTCTTC.

V gene TRBV19 combines with J gene TRBJ2-1; unclear D gene. V was pared by 7 bases and J by 3 bases, with 13 bases between. CDR1 is LNHDA, CDR2 SQIVND, per germline (reference sequence). The CDR3 runs 14 residues. CDR3 DNA: TGTGCCAGTACCTTTGACACGGTCTACAATGAGCAGTTCTTC. Protein product: CASTFDTVYNEQFF.

V and J are TRBV2 and TRBJ2-5, with D possibly matching TRBD1 (5 bases). Germline CDR1 SNHLY, CDR2 FYNNEI. Between the trimmed V and J ends, which lost 6 bases and 0 bases, there was a span of 11 bases. The CDR3 covers 14 residues. The CDR3 bases are TGTGCCAGCAGGGGTGACAGTTACCAAGAGACCCAGTACTTC. This encodes CASRGDSYQETQYF.

The chain employs TRBV27 and TRBJ2-6; the D gene is possibly TRBD1 (5 bases). Germline assignment: CDR1 MNHEY and CDR2 SMNVEV (reference sequence). The CDR3 sequence is 15 residues long. Trimming shortened V by 6 bases and J by 0 bases, and 9 bases separated the two germline ends. CDR3 nucleotide sequence: TGTGCCAGCAGGGGGCTAATCTCTGGGGCCAACGTCCTGACTTTC. Translating it yields CASRGLISGANVLTF.

In this sample, this clone turned up once. The chain links TRBV6-5 to TRBJ2-5, with 10 bases identical to TRBD2. Trimming took 0 bases from V and 3 from J; bases not matched to a gene: 4. Per the germline V gene, CDR1 is MNHEY and CDR2 is SVGAGI. The CDR3 has 16 amino acids. CDR3: CASSYSISGGEETQYF. The CDR3 bases are TGTGCCAGCAGTTACTCGATCAGCGGGGGGGAAGAGACCCAGTACTTC.

The chain recombines TRBV19 with TRBJ2-5, with D hard to call. V was trimmed by 5 bases and J by 6 bases, leaving 13 bases between them. Looked up from germline, CDR1 is LNHDA and CDR2 is SQIVND (reference sequence). The CDR3 length is 13 residues. The CDR3, as DNA: TGTGCCAGTAGTTGGGCCCTGAAAAAGACCCAGTACTTC. Translating it yields CASSWALKKTQYF. The full variable domain, completed using reference TRBV19 and TRBJ2-5, is DGGITQSPKYLFRKEGQNVTLSCEQNLNHDAMYWYRQDPGQGLRLIYYSQIVNDFQKGDIAEGYSVSREKKESFPLTVTSAQKNPTAFYLCASSWALKKTQYFGPGTRLLVL.

V gene TRBV29-1 combines with J gene TRBJ2-1; the D is unclear. V was cut by 6 bases and J by 1 base, with 13 bases left in between. CDR3 length: 14 amino acids. Germline-derived CDR1 and CDR2 are SQVTM and ANQGSEA. This chain's CDR3 is CSVFVGRSYNEQFF. The CDR3 bases are TGCAGCGTCTTTGTGGGAAGGTCCTACAATGAGCAGTTCTTC.

V and J are TRBV11-3 and TRBJ1-1, with a possible D match to TRBD1 (5 bases). Germline CDR1 reads SGHNT; CDR2 reads YENEEA. Trimming pared 5 bases from V and 2 bases from J, leaving 12 bases between. The CDR3 spans 14 residues. CDR3 in amino acids: CASSVQGGNTEAFF. The DNA of the CDR3 is TGTGCCAGCAGCGTCCAGGGAGGAAACACTGAAGCTTTCTTT.

The chain uses TRBV6-5 and TRBJ1-2; D perhaps matches TRBD1 (6 bases). Trimming left V 6 bases short and J 8 bases short, with 13 bases between. Germline-derived CDR1 and CDR2 are MNHEY and SVGAGI. This CDR3 has 12 amino acids. The CDR3 here is CASSRWTDGYTF. The CDR3 DNA reads as TGTGCCAGCAGCCGCTGGACAGACGGCTACACCTTC.

The rearrangement uses TRBV29-1 and TRBJ1-1; D unclear. Looked up from germline, CDR1 is SQVTM and CDR2 is ANQGSEA. This CDR3 comprises 14 residues. Trimming took 3 bases from V and 4 from J, leaving 15 bases between them. CDR3 sequence reads: CSVDFRVGITEAFF. The CDR3, as DNA: TGCAGCGTTGATTTTAGGGTAGGAATCACTGAAGCTTTCTTT. The full variable domain, rest sourced from reference TRBV29-1 and TRBJ1-1, is SAVISQKPSRDICQRGTSLTIQCQVDSQVTMMFWYRQQPGQSLTLIATANQGSEATYESGFVIDKFPISRPNLTFSTLTVSNMSPEDSSIYLCSVDFRVGITEAFFGQGTRLTVV.